This note documents a single TCR beta chain sequence. The sample is drawn from a study of T cell responses to AZD1222 COVID-19 vaccine. TCRdb's table, derived via immunoSEQ multiplex PCR, lists solely in-frame clones and lacks some. The table has over 150,000 clones, about 93% seen once. The V gene end was trimmed by 2 bases and the J gene end by 4 bases; junction bases not matched to a gene: 7. Germline values: CDR1 MNHEY, CDR2 SVGEGT. There are 16 residues in the CDR3. The chain carries TRBV6-2 or TRBV6-3 and TRBJ1-2; 10 bases agree with TRBD1. Sequenced here: peripheral blood, sampled 28 days after the second AZD1222 dose. This sequence was found in an adult who received the AZD1222 COVID-19 vaccine. The CDR3 bases are TGTGCCAGCAGTTACCCTCCGGGACAGGGGACCTATGGCTACACCTTC. Amino acids: CASSYPPGQGTYGYTF.